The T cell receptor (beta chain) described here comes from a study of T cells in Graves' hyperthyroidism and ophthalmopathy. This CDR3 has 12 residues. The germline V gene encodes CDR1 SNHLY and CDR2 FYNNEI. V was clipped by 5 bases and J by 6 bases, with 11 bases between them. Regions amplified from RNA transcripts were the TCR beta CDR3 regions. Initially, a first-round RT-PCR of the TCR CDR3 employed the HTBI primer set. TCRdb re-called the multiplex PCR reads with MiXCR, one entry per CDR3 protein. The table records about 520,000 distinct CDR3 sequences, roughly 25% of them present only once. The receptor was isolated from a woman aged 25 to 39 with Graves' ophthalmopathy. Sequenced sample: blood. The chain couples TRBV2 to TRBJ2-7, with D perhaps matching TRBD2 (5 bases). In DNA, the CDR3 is TGTGCCAGCAGTTACCAGGAGGTCGAGCAGTACTTC. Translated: CASSYQEVEQYF.